The 5 T cell receptor beta chains listed next were all sequenced from one sample in a study of glioma-infiltrating T cells after dendritic cell vaccination. This table comes from immunoSEQ multiplex PCR, and its TCRdb copy is limited to in-frame clones, with some not included. The sample shows around 62,000 clones, around four fifths of them seen only once. The material was blood, obtained before dendritic cell vaccination. The receptors here all came from a human donor with glioblastoma.

V is TRBV7-2 and J is TRBJ2-2, with 14 bases lining up with TRBD2. Germline lookup yields CDR1 SGHTA and CDR2 FQGNSA. The CDR3 is 19 residues long. Losses at the gene ends were 4 bases for V and 4 bases for J; bases not matched to a gene: 11. The CDR3 DNA reads TGTGCCAGCAGCTGGGGACTAGCGGGGGCCACCACTCCCACCGGGGAGCTGTTTTTT. Its translation: CASSWGLAGATTPTGELFF.

The V gene is TRBV7-2, the J gene TRBJ2-7; 8 bases align to TRBD2. CDR3 size: 15 residues. Germline-derived CDR1 and CDR2 are SGHTA and FQGNSA. Trimming removed 5 bases from V and 4 bases from J; junction bases left unmatched: 10. For the CDR3, the DNA is TGTGCCAGCAGCCCCCCTGGCGGGGGGATATACGAGCAGTACTTC. Amino acid sequence: CASSPPGGGIYEQYF.

CDR3 sequence (DNA): TGTGCCAGCAGCCAAGATACTACGGGTGAAAAACTGTTTTTT. It is translated as CASSQDTTGEKLFF. The chain carries TRBV4-2 and TRBJ1-4; D is unresolved. Germline CDR1 LGHNA, CDR2 YNFKEQ. The CDR3 is 14 amino acids. Trimming removed 0 bases from V and 7 bases from J, with 9 bases in between.

The chain has TRBV29-1 and TRBJ1-2; maybe TRBD1 (5 bases). The CDR3 extends over 15 amino acids. Trimming stripped 7 bases from V and 1 base from J, with 19 bases between. Germline V CDR1 and CDR2: SQVTM, ANQGSEA. CDR3 amino acids: CSAGTSRGSNYGYTF. The CDR3 bases are TGCAGCGCGGGGACTTCAAGAGGAAGTAACTATGGCTACACCTTC. The whole variable domain, filled in from reference TRBV29-1 and TRBJ1-2, reads SAVISQKPSRDICQRGTSLTIQCQVDSQVTMMFWYRQQPGQSLTLIATANQGSEATYESGFVIDKFPISRPNLTFSTLTVSNMSPEDSSIYLCSAGTSRGSNYGYTFGSGTRLTVV.

The V gene is TRBV5-1, the J gene TRBJ2-1; TRBD2 matches at 8 bases. With V trimmed by 1 base and J by 7 bases, 13 bases remained unmatched. Germline CDR1 reads SGHRS; CDR2 reads YFSETQ. This CDR3 region has 17 residues. This chain's CDR3 is CASSLSPSGGQRNEQFF. In DNA form, the CDR3 reads TGCGCCAGCAGCTTGAGCCCAAGCGGGGGCCAAAGGAATGAGCAGTTCTTC.